This note documents a single T cell receptor (beta chain) sequence. The antigen is not known. The sample carries other DNA sequences with the same CDR3. Generated by immunoSEQ multiplex PCR, the TCRdb table keeps only in-frame clones and is missing some. The profile shows 2 million to 2.5 million clones, around 95% of them singletons. The data originate from a study of shared clonotypes between healthy human individuals. In the study overall: Per donor, three plates held CD4 naive cells, three held CD4 memory, two held CD8 naive and one held CD8 memory.

General observations from the study: Approximately 4.5% was the fraction of naive CD4 clonotypes found shared across several donors. Generation probability values for non-shared clonotypes were lower than those for clonotypes shared by all four donors.

Germline CDR1 SGHRS, CDR2 YFSETQ. Trimming took off 0 bases at V and 0 bases at J, with 7 bases between the two ends. The CDR3 covers 15 residues. The specimen was naive CD4+ T cells sorted from blood. Subset: CD45RA+ positively selected. The chain links TRBV5-1 to TRBJ1-3, with a possible D match to TRBD1 (5 bases). This TCR was recovered from a man between 18 and 29 years old in good health. The CDR3, as DNA: TGCGCCAGCAGCTTGGAGGGGCACTCTGGAAACACCATATATTTT. Its protein is CASSLEGHSGNTIYF.